The present entry profiles one T cell receptor beta chain with its context. The sample belongs to a study of blood T cell repertoires in COVID-19. Whole-study context: Some COVID-19 samples were acute and others convalescent; all came from the United States, Italy and Spain.

This CDR3 contains 14 residues. V lost 5 bases and J 1 base, leaving 9 bases between the germline ends. From germline, CDR1 is SGHVS and CDR2 FQNEAQ. Some clones are missing from TCRdb's copy, which holds only in-frame ones; the method was immunoSEQ multiplex PCR. The table includes fewer than 500,000 clones, 85% to 90% detected once. V gene TRBV7-8 combines with J gene TRBJ2-4; D ambiguous. The TCR originated in a man younger than 35 with COVID-19, enrolled during active disease. Material for sequencing was peripheral blood. The CDR3: CASSPVRAKNIQYF. CDR3 bases: TGTGCCAGCAGCCCTGTGAGGGCCAAAAACATTCAGTACTTC. The full variable domain, completed using reference TRBV7-8 and TRBJ2-4, is GAGVSQSPRYKVAKRGQDVALRCDPISGHVSLFWYQQALGQGPEFLTYFQNEAQLDKSGLPSDRFFAERPEGSVSTLKIQRTQQEDSAVYLCASSPVRAKNIQYFGAGTRLSVL.